Each of the 24 T cell receptor beta chains below was sequenced from the same sample in a study of CD8+ T cells in alopecia areata. Treatment reported: oral pan-JAK inhibitor, 5-10 mg twice daily. Isolated RNA was reverse transcribed into cDNA used as the sequencing template. TCRdb keeps only in-frame clones here, not all; method: immunoSEQ multiplex PCR. This sample has 130,000 or so clones; about 88% occur once, and the top ten carry approximately 13%. The input for sequencing was CD8+ T cells sorted from blood, taken at week 4, from a patient treated with tofacitinib. These receptors were collected from a human donor with alopecia areata.

The chain has TRBV4-2 and TRBJ2-7, with 10 bases lining up with TRBD2. The CDR3 covers 16 residues. The V segment lost 0 bases and the J segment 4 bases; nucleotides outside the gene matches: 6. The V gene's germline CDR1 is LGHNA and CDR2 YNFKEQ. CDR3 residues: CASSQDQASGGYEQYF. The CDR3 DNA follows: TGTGCCAGCAGCCAAGATCAGGCTAGCGGGGGTTACGAGCAGTACTTC.

The chain joins TRBV5-4 to TRBJ2-2; 10 positions agree with TRBD1. Germline V gene sequence: CDR1 SGHNT, CDR2 YYREEE (reference sequence). The junction had 18 bases not matched to a gene; V was cut back by 5 bases and J by 5 bases. CDR3 size: 19 residues. In nucleotides, the CDR3 is TGTGCCAGCAGTCACCCCCATCCGGTGGGGACAGGGGAAACCGGGGAGCTGTTTTTT. This encodes CASSHPHPVGTGETGELFF.

The chain combines TRBV29-1 with TRBJ2-3; 9 bases align to TRBD1. This CDR3 comprises 15 residues. Germline V gene lookup returns CDR1 SQVTM and CDR2 ANQGSEA. V shed 4 bases, J shed 5 bases, and the junction held 10 bases outside the gene matches. The CDR3 spells CSVVQGQGSLDTQYF. The CDR3 DNA is TGCAGCGTTGTACAGGGACAGGGAAGTCTAGATACGCAGTATTTT.

The chain carries TRBV9 and TRBJ2-7; D is perhaps TRBD2 (6 bases). The CDR3 has 14 amino acids. The germline V gene has CDR1 SGDLS and CDR2 YYNGEE. Trimming removed 1 base from V and 1 base from J, with 9 bases in between. The CDR3: CASSVSEGSYEQYF. The CDR3, as DNA: TGTGCCAGCAGCGTATCGGAGGGATCCTACGAGCAGTACTTC.

The V call is TRBV4-1, the J call TRBJ2-3; D gene uncertain. Germline CDR1 MGHRA, CDR2 YSYEKL. This CDR3 region has 13 residues. V dropped 2 bases and J dropped 4 bases, with 7 bases sitting between them. CDR3 nucleotides: TGCGCCAGCAGCCAAATTCGGGCAGATACGCAGTATTTT. Amino acid sequence: CASSQIRADTQYF.

This chain uses TRBV29-1 with TRBJ2-2, with D unclear. V lost 5 bases and J lost 6, with 7 bases in between. CDR1 and CDR2 from the germline V gene are SQVTM and ANQGSEA. This CDR3 contains 11 residues. The CDR3 loop is CSVLGPGELFF. CDR3 bases: TGCAGCGTTCTGGGTCCCGGGGAGCTGTTTTTT.

CDR3: CSAHQGTGELFF. The CDR3 DNA is TGCAGCGCCCATCAGGGAACCGGGGAGCTGTTTTTT. The chain recombines TRBV29-1 with TRBJ2-2; weak D call: TRBD1 (5 bases). This CDR3 contains 12 residues. With 7 bases removed from V and 5 bases from J, the gap between germline ends came to 11 bases. Germline-derived CDR1 and CDR2 are SQVTM and ANQGSEA.

This chain links TRBV7-2 with TRBJ1-2; 7 bases agree with TRBD1. V lost 7 bases and J lost 8; bases outside the gene matches: 10. Germline CDR1 and CDR2: SGHTA and FQGNSA. The CDR3 loop spans 13 amino acids. The CDR3 protein is CASTRAGTEGYTF. The CDR3 DNA is TGTGCCAGCACCAGAGCAGGGACAGAAGGCTACACCTTC.

This clone was seen just once. The chain has TRBV4-1 and TRBJ2-7; 9 nucleotides agree with TRBD2. The V segment lost 0 bases and the J segment 3 bases; nucleotides outside the gene matches: 3. Germline V gene data show CDR1 as MGHRA and CDR2 as YSYEKL. CDR3 length equals 15 residues. The CDR3 protein is CASSQERGGSYEQYF. DNA of the CDR3: TGCGCCAGCAGCCAAGAGCGGGGGGGGAGCTACGAGCAGTACTTC.

This chain joins TRBV25-1 and TRBJ2-5; 9 nucleotides match TRBD1. The CDR3 runs 17 residues. Unmatched junction bases numbered 10, after V lost 3 bases and J lost 2 bases. The V gene's germline CDR1 is MGHDK and CDR2 SYGVNS. The chain's CDR3 is CASSDPRADRGQETQYF. The CDR3 DNA reads TGTGCCAGCAGTGACCCCCGAGCGGACAGGGGTCAAGAGACCCAGTACTTC.

The rearrangement links TRBV29-1 to TRBJ2-1; unclear D gene. Germline CDR1 is SQVTM and CDR2 is ANQGSEA. Trimming pared 6 bases from V and 8 bases from J, leaving 23 bases between. The CDR3 length is 15 residues. The CDR3 is CSVAGDLVLGDEQFF. The CDR3 bases are TGCAGCGTCGCAGGAGATCTTGTATTAGGCGATGAGCAGTTCTTC.

V gene TRBV13 combines with J gene TRBJ1-4; 12 bases are a match to TRBD1. J lost 8 bases, V lost 4 bases, and 8 bases had no gene match. CDR3 size: 16 residues. Germline values: CDR1 PRHDT, CDR2 FYEKMQ (reference sequence). CDR3 in DNA: TGTGCCAGCAGCTCTAGGGGACAGGGGGCAAAAGAAAAACTGTTTTTT. Translated, it gives CASSSRGQGAKEKLFF.

V usage is TRBV25-1 and J usage is TRBJ1-2; D remains unclear. The CDR3 totals 14 residues. The V gene lost 3 bases and the J gene lost 0 bases, with 8 bases spanning the gap. Germline CDR1 and CDR2: MGHDK and SYGVNS. This CDR3 reads CASSEGFANYGYTF. The CDR3 region has the DNA TGTGCCAGCAGTGAGGGGTTTGCTAACTATGGCTACACCTTC.

This chain links TRBV7-9 with TRBJ2-7; D tentatively reads TRBD1 or TRBD2 (5 bases each). Germline CDR1 reads SEHNR; CDR2 reads FQNEAQ (reference sequence). V was cut by 7 bases and J by 5 bases, with 18 bases left in between. This CDR3 is 14 amino acids long. The CDR3 coding sequence is TGTGCCAGCATTCCACCTTGGGGGTCAGACGAGCAGTACTTC. This gives the protein CASIPPWGSDEQYF.

The V gene is TRBV27, the J gene TRBJ1-1; D possibly corresponds to TRBD1 (5 bases). Germline V gene sequence: CDR1 MNHEY, CDR2 SMNVEV (reference sequence). This CDR3 spans 13 amino acids. Trimming took off 4 bases at V and 1 base at J, with 7 bases between the two ends. In nucleotides, the CDR3 is TGTGCCAGCAGTTGGGGCTCGAACACTGAAGCTTTCTTT. Protein: CASSWGSNTEAFF.

The chain has TRBV15 and TRBJ2-7, with a weak D call TRBD2 (6 bases). Germline assignment: CDR1 LNHNV and CDR2 YYDKDF (reference sequence). The CDR3 extends over 14 amino acids. V lost 6 bases and J 6 bases, leaving 18 bases between the germline ends. The CDR3 region is CATSFSGLATEQYF. CDR3 sequence (DNA): TGTGCCACCAGTTTTTCGGGGCTAGCGACCGAGCAGTACTTC.

The V gene is TRBV30, the J gene TRBJ2-7; TRBD2 matches at 8 bases. Germline V gene sequence: CDR1 GTSNPN, CDR2 SVGIG (reference sequence). Trimming at V came to 3 bases and at J to 2 bases, leaving 9 bases not matched to a gene. The CDR3 is 15 amino acids. CDR3 protein: CAWRNPGRVTYEQYF. CDR3 sequence (DNA): TGTGCCTGGAGGAACCCCGGGAGGGTCACCTACGAGCAGTACTTC.

V is TRBV27 and J is TRBJ2-1, with 7 bases that match TRBD1. From germline, CDR1 is MNHEY and CDR2 SMNVEV (reference sequence). The trim removed 6 bases at V and 5 bases at J, leaving 10 bases unmatched. The CDR3 loop spans 15 amino acids. CDR3 in DNA: TGTGCCAGCAGACGAACCGGGACAGATGACAATGAGCAGTTCTTC. Amino acids: CASRRTGTDDNEQFF.

This chain joins TRBV30 and TRBJ1-4, with no clear D. V dropped 1 base and J dropped 7 bases, with 7 bases sitting between them. The CDR3 extends over 12 amino acids. In germline, CDR1 is GTSNPN, CDR2 SVGIG (reference sequence). CDR3 DNA sequence: TGTGCCTGGAGTGCCCTTGGTGAAAAACTGTTTTTT. Its translation: CAWSALGEKLFF. Full variable domain (missing parts from reference TRBV30 and TRBJ1-4): SQTIHQWPATLVQPVGSPLSLECTVEGTSNPNLYWYRQAAGRGLQLLFYSVGIGQISSEVPQNLSASRPQDRQFILSSKKLLLSDSGFYLCAWSALGEKLFFGSGTQLSVL.

The V gene is TRBV25-1, the J gene TRBJ1-5; D call uncertain. From germline, CDR1 is MGHDK and CDR2 SYGVNS. The CDR3 totals 11 residues. V dropped 3 bases and J dropped 7 bases, with 4 bases sitting between them. CDR3 in DNA: TGTGCCAGCAGTGAGGGACAGCCCCAGCATTTT. Translating gives CASSEGQPQHF.

Remarks on this clone: At one boundary the junction diverges from the germline segment, which might be a read error. The chain carries TRBV7-7 and TRBJ2-1; D is possibly TRBD1 or TRBD2 (5 bases each). Germline V gene lookup returns CDR1 SSHAT and CDR2 FNYEAQ (reference sequence). This CDR3 spans 16 amino acids. CDR3 in amino acids: CASSLAWEGAYNEQFF. CDR3 sequence (DNA): TGTGCTAGCAGCTTAGCGTGGGAAGGGGCTTACAATGAGCAGTTCTTC.

This chain joins TRBV4-1 and TRBJ2-1; the match to TRBD2 covers 12 bases. V trimming: 0 bases; J trimming: 4 bases; junction bases outside the gene matches: 7. CDR3 size: 18 residues. The germline V gene has CDR1 MGHRA and CDR2 YSYEKL. As DNA, the CDR3 is TGCGCCAGCAGCCAAGATTGGACTAGCGGGACACTTTACAATGAGCAGTTCTTC. Translating gives CASSQDWTSGTLYNEQFF.

The genes are TRBV10-3 and TRBJ2-1, with 7 bases identical to TRBD1. Unmatched junction bases numbered 5, after V lost 9 bases and J lost 0 bases. The CDR3 extends over 14 amino acids. Germline V gene lookup returns CDR1 ENHRY and CDR2 SYGVKD. The CDR3 DNA follows: TGTGCCATGGCCGGGGACAGCTCCTACAATGAGCAGTTCTTC. Its translation is CAMAGDSSYNEQFF.

V and J are TRBV4-2 and TRBJ2-7; no reliable D call. Trimming removed 0 bases at V and 3 bases at J, with 6 bases between. CDR3 size: 13 residues. Germline assignment: CDR1 LGHNA and CDR2 YNFKEQ. CDR3 sequence: CASSQDSGYEQYF. CDR3 coding DNA: TGTGCCAGCAGCCAAGATTCCGGCTACGAGCAGTACTTC.